The 24 T cell receptor beta chains below were found in one sample sequenced in a study of blood T cell repertoires in COVID-19. Sequencing was performed with immunoSEQ multiplex PCR; in TCRdb, only in-frame clones are kept and a portion is missing. The table shows 250,000 to 300,000 clones, with roughly 88% occurring only once. The sequenced material came from PBMCs or T cells enriched from blood (not recorded which). Receptor source: a woman aged 35 to 49 with acute COVID-19.

The V gene is TRBV5-6, the J gene TRBJ2-5; 14 bases are shared with TRBD2. The CDR3 is 16 residues long. Trimming removed 2 bases from V and 5 bases from J; junction bases left unmatched: 5. The germline V gene has CDR1 SGHDT and CDR2 YYEEEE. DNA of the CDR3: TGTGCCAGCAGCTTCGTGGGACTAGCGGGGGAGGAGACCCAGTACTTC. Amino acids: CASSFVGLAGEETQYF. The variable domain in full, completed from reference TRBV5-6 and TRBJ2-5, reads DAGVTQSPTHLIKTRGQQVTLRCSPKSGHDTVSWYQQALGQGPQFIFQYYEEEERQRGNFPDRFSGHQFPNYSSELNVNALLLGDSALYLCASSFVGLAGEETQYFGPGTRLLVL.

In this sample, this clone turned up a few times. The rearrangement uses TRBV5-8 and TRBJ2-7; 7 nucleotides agree with TRBD2. J was trimmed by 4 bases and V by 3 bases; bases with no gene match: 10. Germline V gives CDR1 SGHTS, CDR2 YDEGEE. The CDR3 is 15 residues long. CDR3 sequence reads: CASSWTGTTYYEQYF. CDR3 DNA sequence: TGTGCCAGCAGCTGGACCGGGACTACATATTACGAGCAGTACTTC.

A single count supports this clone. The J gene is TRBJ2-2, the V gene TRBV7-6; 7 bases match TRBD1. CDR3 length: 16 amino acids. V shed 2 bases, J shed 2 bases, and the junction held 5 bases outside the gene matches. Germline V gene lookup returns CDR1 SGHVS and CDR2 FNYEAQ. The CDR3: CASSLFSGGNTGELFF. In DNA form, the CDR3 reads TGTGCCAGCAGCTTATTTTCAGGGGGTAACACCGGGGAGCTGTTTTTT. Supplemented by reference TRBV7-6 and TRBJ2-2, the full variable domain reads GAGVSQSPRYKVTKRGQDVALRCDPISGHVSLYWYRQALGQGPEFLTYFNYEAQQDKSGLPNDRFSAERPEGSISTLTIQRTEQRDSAMYRCASSLFSGGNTGELFFGEGSRLTVL.

The genes are TRBV13 and TRBJ2-3, with D uncertain. The CDR3 is 15 residues long. Trimming stripped 0 bases from V and 0 bases from J, with 7 bases between. Looked up from germline, CDR1 is PRHDT and CDR2 is FYEKMQ (reference sequence). The CDR3 sequence: CASSLGKTSTDTQYF. The DNA for the CDR3 is TGTGCCAGCAGCTTAGGGAAGACTAGCACAGATACGCAGTATTTT.

A few counts support this clone. The rearrangement joins TRBV10-3 to TRBJ2-7; 9 bases match TRBD1. This CDR3 is built from 15 residues. CDR1 and CDR2 (germline): ENHRY, SYGVKD. V trimming: 3 bases; J trimming: 3 bases; junction bases outside the gene matches: 6. CDR3 DNA sequence: TGTGCCATCAGTGATCCTGGGACAGGGTTCTACGAGCAGTACTTC. Its translation: CAISDPGTGFYEQYF.

Turning to this clone: The same CDR3 arises from other DNA sequences in this sample as well. The V gene is TRBV7-9, the J gene TRBJ1-5; perhaps TRBD1 as D (6 bases). Trimming pared 1 base from V and 2 bases from J, leaving 6 bases between. Germline V CDR1 and CDR2: SEHNR, FQNEAQ (reference sequence). The CDR3 loop spans 14 amino acids. Here the CDR3 reads CASSLDRGNQPQHF. The CDR3 DNA sequence: TGTGCCAGCAGCTTAGACAGGGGCAATCAGCCCCAGCATTTT.

This chain uses TRBV6-7 with TRBJ1-2; D might be TRBD1 (5 bases). TRBV6-7 is designated an ORF whose function remains uncertain. V was trimmed by 6 bases and J by 2 bases, leaving 16 bases between them. The length of the CDR3 is 15 residues. CDR3: CASRTRGECNYGYTF. The CDR3 nucleotides are TGTGCCAGCAGGACCCGGGGGGAGTGCAACTATGGCTACACCTTC.

The chain joins TRBV3-1 (or the pseudogene TRBV3-2) to TRBJ2-6, with TRBD2 matching over 9 bases. V was clipped by 1 base and J by 1 base; unmatched bases: 11. The CDR3 is made up of 20 amino acids. Looked up from germline, CDR1 is LGHDT and CDR2 is YNNKEL (reference sequence). The CDR3 DNA follows: TGTGCCAGCAGCCAAGGTTGGCGGGGGGGCCTACTATCTGGGGCCAACGTCCTGACTTTC. As protein: CASSQGWRGGLLSGANVLTF.

This chain links TRBV27 with TRBJ1-5; possible D gene TRBD1, 5 bases. The CDR3 runs to 15 residues. CDR1 MNHEY and CDR2 SMNVEV come from the germline V gene (reference sequence). Trimming took 2 bases from V and 4 from J, leaving 12 bases between them. This chain's CDR3 is CASSLAGRGNQPQHF. In DNA form, the CDR3 reads TGTGCCAGCAGTTTAGCGGGACGAGGAAATCAGCCCCAGCATTTT.

The CDR3 coding sequence is TGTGCCAGCAGGTCAAGGGGTGGCACTGAAGCTTTCTTT. Amino acid sequence: CASRSRGGTEAFF. V gene TRBV12-3 or TRBV12-4 combines with J gene TRBJ1-1; weak D call: TRBD1 (5 bases). The CDR3 runs to 13 residues. The V gene lost 6 bases and the J gene lost 4 bases, with 12 bases spanning the gap.

The chain couples TRBV5-1 to TRBJ2-3, with D possibly being TRBD1 (6 bases). V was cut by 5 bases and J by 0 bases, with 10 bases left in between. CDR1 SGHRS and CDR2 YFSETQ come from the germline V gene. The CDR3 totals 14 residues. CDR3 DNA: TGCGCCAGCAGGGACAGTGCTAGCACAGATACGCAGTATTTT. Translated: CASRDSASTDTQYF.

V usage is TRBV27 and J usage is TRBJ1-2; 7 nucleotides match TRBD1. This CDR3 comprises 14 residues. Trimming at V came to 6 bases and at J to 0 bases, leaving 4 bases not matched to a gene. The germline CDR1 and CDR2 sequences are MNHEY and SMNVEV (reference sequence). CDR3 nucleotides: TGTGCCAGCAGGGGGACAGTACCTAACTATGGCTACACCTTC. This gives the protein CASRGTVPNYGYTF.

The chain combines TRBV12-5 with TRBJ2-1, with 14 bases aligning to TRBD2. The V gene's germline CDR1 is LGHNT and CDR2 FRNRAP. The CDR3 consists of 15 residues. V was clipped by 6 bases and J by 9 bases; unmatched bases: 7. The CDR3 DNA sequence: TGTGCTAGTGGATCCCTAGGACTAGCGGGAGGTGAGCAGTTCTTC. It encodes CASGSLGLAGGEQFF.

The J gene is TRBJ2-3, the V gene TRBV29-1; TRBD1 matches 7 bases. The germline gives CDR1 SQVTM, CDR2 ANQGSEA. V lost 4 bases, J lost 3 bases, and 13 bases stayed unmatched. This CDR3 is built from 16 residues. The CDR3 loop is CSVAQGWSIETDTQYF. The CDR3 bases are TGCAGCGTTGCACAGGGGTGGTCAATTGAGACAGATACGCAGTATTTT.

V gene TRBV5-6 combines with J gene TRBJ1-2; D possibly corresponds to TRBD1 (6 bases). Germline V lookup: CDR1 SGHDT, CDR2 YYEEEE. Trimming removed 4 bases at V and 5 bases at J, with 12 bases between. This CDR3 is built from 13 residues. CDR3 sequence (DNA): TGTGCCAGCAGCCCCGGGGGGCAGTATGGCTACACCTTC. Translating gives CASSPGGQYGYTF. Drawing the rest from reference TRBV5-6 and TRBJ1-2, the complete variable domain is DAGVTQSPTHLIKTRGQQVTLRCSPKSGHDTVSWYQQALGQGPQFIFQYYEEEERQRGNFPDRFSGHQFPNYSSELNVNALLLGDSALYLCASSPGGQYGYTFGSGTRLTVV.

The J gene is TRBJ2-1, the V gene TRBV2, with TRBD1 identical over 7 bases. V was clipped by 5 bases and J by 6 bases; unmatched bases: 13. The CDR3 spans 16 residues. Germline CDR1 is SNHLY and CDR2 is FYNNEI. The CDR3 DNA follows: TGTGCCAGCAGTCCGAGGAAACAGGGGACCGGCAATGAGCAGTTCTTC. It codes for CASSPRKQGTGNEQFF.

The genes are TRBV7-2 and TRBJ2-5, with D possibly being TRBD2 (5 bases). V was trimmed by 3 bases and J by 2 bases, leaving 10 bases between them. The germline V gene has CDR1 SGHTA and CDR2 FQGNSA. CDR3 length equals 14 residues. CDR3 loop: CASSFLTNQETQYF. The CDR3 bases are TGTGCCAGCAGCTTTTTGACTAATCAAGAGACCCAGTACTTC.

This chain joins TRBV9 and TRBJ1-2, with D tentatively TRBD1 (5 bases). This CDR3 contains 13 residues. The germline V gene has CDR1 SGDLS and CDR2 YYNGEE. V was cut by 2 bases and J by 7 bases, with 12 bases left in between. The CDR3 is CASSVPGVGGYTF. CDR3 nucleotide sequence: TGTGCCAGCAGCGTGCCGGGGGTTGGTGGCTACACCTTC. Based on the CDR3 plus reference TRBV9 and TRBJ1-2, the full variable domain is DSGVTQTPKHLITATGQRVTLRCSPRSGDLSVYWYQQSLDQGLQFLIQYYNGEERAKGNILERFSAQQFPDLHSELNLSSLELGDSALYFCASSVPGVGGYTFGSGTRLTVV.

The gene calls are TRBV20-1 and TRBJ2-1; TRBD1 is a possible D gene (5 bases). Germline assignment: CDR1 DFQATT and CDR2 SNEGSKA (reference sequence). With 3 bases removed from V and 3 bases from J, the gap between germline ends came to 6 bases. This CDR3 has 12 amino acids. In DNA form, the CDR3 reads TGCAGTGCTAGTAGGGGCTACAATGAGCAGTTCTTC. It encodes CSASRGYNEQFF.

A word on this clone: At one end the junction does not follow the germline gene, possibly because of a read error. This chain joins TRBV25-1 and TRBJ2-3; D might be TRBD1 (6 bases). Looked up from germline, CDR1 is MGHDK and CDR2 is SYGVNS. The CDR3 length is 15 residues. The CDR3: CASSEPGASKDTQYF. In DNA, the CDR3 is TGTGCCAGCAGTGAACCAGGGGCTAGCAAAGATACGCAGTATTTT.

The genes are TRBV10-1 and TRBJ2-2, with a tentative D call TRBD2 (6 bases). V gave up 6 bases and J gave up 6 bases, with 11 bases separating them. This CDR3 contains 13 residues. Germline V gives CDR1 WNHNN, CDR2 SYGVQD (reference sequence). In nucleotides, the CDR3 is TGCGCCAGCAGGGGGACTCCTCCCGGGGAGCTGTTTTTT. Amino acids: CASRGTPPGELFF.

This rearrangement joins TRBV9 to TRBJ2-7; 11 positions agree with TRBD2. Germline lookup yields CDR1 SGDLS and CDR2 YYNGEE. The CDR3 extends over 16 amino acids. Trimming removed 0 bases from V and 0 bases from J; junction bases left unmatched: 2. The CDR3 reads CASSVDSGGASYEQYF. The CDR3 DNA reads as TGTGCCAGCAGCGTAGATAGCGGGGGGGCCTCCTACGAGCAGTACTTC.

The V call is TRBV11-3, the J call TRBJ2-5, with 7 bases fitting TRBD2. Germline V gene data show CDR1 as SGHNT and CDR2 as YENEEA. The trim removed 3 bases at V and 2 bases at J, leaving 3 bases unmatched. This CDR3 has 14 residues. In nucleotides, the CDR3 is TGTGCCAGCAGCTTGCTAGCGGCACAAGAGACCCAGTACTTC. Protein: CASSLLAAQETQYF.

This rearrangement joins TRBV4-3 to TRBJ1-1; no clear D gene. V was clipped by 1 base and J by 2 bases, with 2 bases between them. CDR1 and CDR2 (germline): LGHNA, YSLEER. The CDR3 is 12 amino acids. Written as DNA, the CDR3 is TGCGCCAGCAGCCAAGCAAACACTGAAGCTTTCTTT. As protein: CASSQANTEAFF.